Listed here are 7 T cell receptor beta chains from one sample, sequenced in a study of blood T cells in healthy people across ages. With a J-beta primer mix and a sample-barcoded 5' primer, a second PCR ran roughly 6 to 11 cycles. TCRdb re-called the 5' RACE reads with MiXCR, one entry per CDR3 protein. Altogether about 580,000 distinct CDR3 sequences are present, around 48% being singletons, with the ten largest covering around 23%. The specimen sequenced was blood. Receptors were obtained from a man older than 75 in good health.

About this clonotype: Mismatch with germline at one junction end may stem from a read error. The CDR3 spells CASSSRLAGALRDERFF. The DNA for the CDR3 is TGTGCCAGCAGCTCTAGACTAGCGGGAGCCCTTAGGGATGAGCGGTTCTTC. The genes are TRBV28 and TRBJ2-1, with 12 positions matching TRBD2. This CDR3 contains 17 residues. Germline CDR1 and CDR2: MDHEN and SYDVKM.

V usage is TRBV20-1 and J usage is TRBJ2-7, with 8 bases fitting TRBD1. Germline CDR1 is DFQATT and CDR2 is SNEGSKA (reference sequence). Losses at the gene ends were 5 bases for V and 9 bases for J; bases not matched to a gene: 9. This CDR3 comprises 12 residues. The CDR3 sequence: CSAPTGGSTQYF. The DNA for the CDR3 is TGCAGTGCTCCCACAGGGGGGTCAACGCAGTACTTC.

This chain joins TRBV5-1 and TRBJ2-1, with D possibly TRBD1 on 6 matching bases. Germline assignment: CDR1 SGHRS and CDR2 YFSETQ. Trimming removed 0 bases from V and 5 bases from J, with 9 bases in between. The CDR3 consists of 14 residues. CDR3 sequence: CASSLEGVDNEQFF. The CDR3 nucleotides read TGCGCCAGCAGCTTGGAGGGGGTCGACAATGAGCAGTTCTTC.

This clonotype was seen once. CDR3 coding DNA: TGTGCCAGCAGTACCGTGGCGGGAGCTTCGGGTGGTTACAATGAGCAGTTCTTC. It specifies CASSTVAGASGGYNEQFF. The V call is TRBV28, the J call TRBJ2-1, with 7 bases identical to TRBD2. CDR1 and CDR2 (germline): MDHEN, SYDVKM. J lost 4 bases, V lost 5 bases, and 17 bases had no gene match. This CDR3 spans 18 amino acids. Looking up the rest from reference TRBV28 and TRBJ2-1 gives the full variable domain: DVKVTQSSRYLVKRTGEKVFLECVQDMDHENMFWYRQDPGLGLRLIYFSYDVKMKEKGDIPEGYSVSREKKERFSLILESASTNQTSMYLCASSTVAGASGGYNEQFFGPGTRLTVL.

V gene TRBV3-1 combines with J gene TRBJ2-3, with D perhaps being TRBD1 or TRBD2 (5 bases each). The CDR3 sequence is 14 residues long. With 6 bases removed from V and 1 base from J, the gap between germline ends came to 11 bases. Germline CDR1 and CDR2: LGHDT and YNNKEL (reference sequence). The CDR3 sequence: CASSQGPGTDTQYF. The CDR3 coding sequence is TGTGCCAGCAGTCAGGGACCCGGCACAGATACGCAGTATTTT.

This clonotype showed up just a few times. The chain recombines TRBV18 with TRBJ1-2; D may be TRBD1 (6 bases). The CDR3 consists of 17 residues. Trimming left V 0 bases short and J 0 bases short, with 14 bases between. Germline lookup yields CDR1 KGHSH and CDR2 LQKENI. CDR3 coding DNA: TGTGCCAGCTCACCACCGCCCGGACAGCTTACTAACTATGGCTACACCTTC. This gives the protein CASSPPPGQLTNYGYTF.

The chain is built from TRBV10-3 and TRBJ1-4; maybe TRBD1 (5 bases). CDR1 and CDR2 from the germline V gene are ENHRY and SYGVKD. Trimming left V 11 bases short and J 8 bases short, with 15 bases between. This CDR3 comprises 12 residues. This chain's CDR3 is CAVNSPGEKLFF. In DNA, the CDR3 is TGTGCCGTGAACAGTCCAGGGGAAAAACTGTTTTTT.